The T cell receptor (beta chain) under discussion was sequenced for a study of blood T cell repertoires in COVID-19. Across the study: Acute and convalescent COVID-19 specimens originated in the United States, Italy and Spain.

V shed 2 bases and J shed 5 bases, with 15 bases lying between them. Germline values: CDR1 MNHEY, CDR2 SVGAGI. The CDR3 is 15 residues long. The method was immunoSEQ multiplex PCR; TCRdb's version includes in-frame clones alone and lacks a portion of them. The profile shows approximately 240,000 clones, around 90% of them singletons. The TCR comes from a woman under 30 who had recovered from COVID-19. The sample taken for sequencing was PBMCs or T cells enriched from blood (not recorded which). The chain is built from TRBV6-5 and TRBJ1-2, with D possibly matching TRBD1 (5 bases). The CDR3 DNA is TGTGCCAGCAGTTACCAGGGCGGGATCCCTTATGGCTACACCTTC. Translation: CASSYQGGIPYGYTF.